The clone carrying this TCR beta chain was observed a handful of times. TCRbeta library preparation incorporated unique molecular identifiers. TCRdb re-called the PCR reads with MiXCR, one entry per CDR3 protein. Altogether about 610,000 distinct CDR3 sequences are present, roughly a tenth being singletons, with the ten largest covering about 4%. With 3 bases removed from V and 2 bases from J, the gap between germline ends came to 11 bases. The CDR3 consists of 14 residues. CDR1 SGHRS and CDR2 YFSETQ come from the germline V gene. This record comes from a study of T-cell reconstitution after alpha-beta-depleted transplantation in children.

Source: PBMCs from the stem cell graft donor, taken from the stem cell graft. The chain combines TRBV5-1 with TRBJ2-5; a weak D match, TRBD1 (5 bases). This sequence originates from a human donor who donated a stem cell graft to a child with acute myeloid leukemia. The CDR3 loop reads CASSSVTAQETQYF. CDR3 bases: TGCGCCAGCAGCTCGGTGACAGCTCAAGAGACCCAGTACTTC.